The 14 T cell receptor beta chains below were found in one sample sequenced in a study of blood T cells in healthy people across ages. Sample-barcoded 5' priming and a J-beta primer mix drove a second PCR of roughly 7 to 11 cycles. TCRdb itself ran the 5' RACE reads through MiXCR, one entry per CDR3 protein. The sample lists fewer than 2 million distinct CDR3 sequences, approximately 40% seen once, with 20% to 25% in the top ten. Sequences were obtained from blood. These receptors were obtained from a human donor in good health.

V and J are TRBV7-2 and TRBJ2-3, with D hard to call. Trimming stripped 5 bases from V and 1 base from J, with 13 bases between. CDR1 is SGHTA, CDR2 FQGNSA, per germline. The CDR3 sequence is 15 residues long. CDR3 loop: CASSPSGIRTDTQYF. CDR3 nucleotides: TGTGCCAGCAGCCCAAGTGGTATCCGCACAGATACGCAGTATTTT.

V usage is TRBV7-9 and J usage is TRBJ1-5; D possibly corresponds to TRBD1 (6 bases). Looked up from germline, CDR1 is SEHNR and CDR2 is FQNEAQ (reference sequence). The CDR3 contains 15 residues. Trimming removed 2 bases at V and 4 bases at J, with 12 bases between. The CDR3 DNA follows: TGTGCCAGCAGCTTACATGGGACAATTAATCAGCCCCAGCATTTT. Its protein product is CASSLHGTINQPQHF.

There are a few counts of this clonotype. J is TRBJ2-7 and V is TRBV6-1; TRBD1 agrees at 8 bases. The CDR3 is made up of 15 amino acids. Germline-derived CDR1 and CDR2 are MNHNS and SASEGT. V shed 6 bases, J shed 2 bases, and the junction held 9 bases outside the gene matches. The CDR3, as DNA: TGTGCCAGCAGCCCTGGACTACAGGGGGCCTACGAGCAGTACTTC. Protein: CASSPGLQGAYEQYF.

On this clonotype: At one end the junction does not follow the germline gene, possibly because of a read error. The gene calls are TRBV3-1 and TRBJ2-6, with TRBD1 as a possible D gene (5 bases). Germline V CDR1 and CDR2: LGHDT, YNNKEL (reference sequence). This CDR3 is 17 amino acids long. The CDR3 region is CASSPLLLQAGANVRTF. DNA of the CDR3: TGTGCCAGCAGCCCATTACTATTACAGGCTGGGGCCAACGTCCGGACTTTC.

Here the CDR3 DNA reads TGTGCCAGCAGCACATTAAGTGCGGGGGGACTCTCCTACGAGCAGTACTTC. Its translation: CASSTLSAGGLSYEQYF. The V gene is TRBV7-9, the J gene TRBJ2-4, with TRBD2 matching over 8 bases. The J call may be wrong; the DNA end is better matched by TRBJ2-7. This CDR3 is 17 amino acids long. Germline assignment: CDR1 SEHNR and CDR2 FQNEAQ (reference sequence).

The chain couples TRBV10-3 to TRBJ2-5; D unclear. This CDR3 is 15 amino acids long. The ends were cut back, 4 bases at V and 3 bases at J, with 15 bases in the middle. Per germline, CDR1 ENHRY and CDR2 SYGVKD. In DNA form, the CDR3 reads TGTGCCATCAGTGGGTCGGGTCGGCAGAAAGAGACCCAGTACTTC. Protein sequence: CAISGSGRQKETQYF.

The chain links TRBV10-3 to TRBJ1-1, with 8 bases lining up with TRBD1. The CDR3 runs 13 residues. Germline CDR1 ENHRY, CDR2 SYGVKD. Unmatched junction bases numbered 9, after V lost 4 bases and J lost 11 bases. CDR3 in amino acids: CAISAQGAPGAFF. DNA for the CDR3: TGTGCCATCAGTGCCCAGGGGGCCCCAGGGGCTTTCTTT.

The chain joins TRBV9 to TRBJ1-1; 10 bases are a match to TRBD1. This CDR3 spans 15 amino acids. Germline CDR1 SGDLS, CDR2 YYNGEE. Unmatched junction bases numbered 5, after V lost 4 bases and J lost 2 bases. The CDR3 loop reads CASSRRTGGNTEAFF. CDR3 sequence (DNA): TGTGCCAGCAGCAGACGGACAGGGGGAAACACTGAAGCTTTCTTT.

The genes are TRBV27 and TRBJ1-1, with 9 bases fitting TRBD1. Germline V gene lookup returns CDR1 MNHEY and CDR2 SMNVEV (reference sequence). CDR3 length equals 16 residues. Losses at the gene ends were 5 bases for V and 3 bases for J; bases not matched to a gene: 10. The CDR3 region has the DNA TGTGCCAGCAGTCCATGGGGGACAGGGCGGGACACTGAAGCTTTCTTT. It specifies CASSPWGTGRDTEAFF.

This chain's CDR3 is CASSPFSRAANTEAFF. The CDR3 coding sequence is TGTGCCAGCAGCCCCTTTTCGCGCGCAGCGAACACTGAAGCTTTCTTT. This chain links TRBV9 with TRBJ1-1; D unresolved. The CDR3 length is 16 residues. Germline assignment: CDR1 SGDLS and CDR2 YYNGEE. The V end lost 4 bases, the J end lost 1 base, and 17 bases lay between the germline ends.

There are many counts of this clonotype. The rearrangement links TRBV20-1 to TRBJ2-5; 8 bases map to TRBD2. The junction had 10 bases not matched to a gene; V was cut back by 5 bases and J by 5 bases. The CDR3 loop spans 14 amino acids. Germline CDR1 DFQATT, CDR2 SNEGSKA (reference sequence). The CDR3 protein is CSALRGGAWETQYF. In DNA form, the CDR3 reads TGCAGTGCTCTACGGGGGGGGGCTTGGGAGACCCAGTACTTC.

The rearrangement links TRBV11-2 to TRBJ2-1, with TRBD1 matching over 7 bases. The CDR3 loop spans 15 amino acids. CDR1 and CDR2 from the germline V gene are SGHAT and FQNNGV. Trimming at V came to 5 bases and at J to 8 bases, leaving 12 bases not matched to a gene. The CDR3 protein is CASSVRRTGWDEQFF. DNA for the CDR3: TGTGCCAGCAGCGTACGACGGACAGGATGGGATGAGCAGTTCTTC.

The chain has TRBV7-2 and TRBJ2-7; TRBD1 agrees at 9 bases. The CDR3 is made up of 13 amino acids. Germline loops: CDR1 SGHTA, CDR2 FQGNSA. V shed 7 bases and J 3 bases; nucleotides not matched to a gene: 4. The CDR3 DNA reads as TGTGCCAGCATCGGGGACAGGGACTACGAGCAGTACTTC. Amino acids: CASIGDRDYEQYF.

Of note for this clonotype: Germline and junction disagree at one end, which may indicate a read error. The chain couples TRBV4-2 to TRBJ2-1; 11 positions agree with TRBD2. In germline, CDR1 is LGHNA, CDR2 YNFKEQ. This CDR3 has 20 residues. CDR3 amino acids: CASSQEPGLAGGPRYNEQCF. For the CDR3, the DNA is TGTGCCAGCAGCCAAGAGCCGGGCCTAGCGGGGGGACCCCGCTACAATGAGCAGTGCTTC.